The rows below give T cell receptor beta chains drawn from one sample of a study of T cells after posttransplantation cyclophosphamide. Only in-frame clones appear in the TCRdb table, and some are missing; sequencing was by immunoSEQ multiplex PCR. The sample shows approximately 28,000 clones, under 95% of them seen only once. Sequenced input: naive CD4+ T cells sorted from PBMCs. These receptors were obtained from a woman aged 55-75 years in good health, CMV-negative, and a related stem cell transplant donor. CDR3s include the opening cysteine and the closing phenylalanine or tryptophan. Fields, in order: clone size, CDR3 length, V gene, D gene, J gene, CDR3 DNA, CDR3 protein. A D gene is named only where the DNA matches it firmly. Only part of the rows carry a size: once, few, many, or a class if the clone is expanded.

size: -; length: 14; V: TRBV19; D: -; J: TRBJ1-1; DNA: TGTGCCAGTAGCCCCAGCTGGGGGGGGACTGAAGCTTTCTTT; CDR3: CASSPSWGGTEAFF
size: -; length: 17; V: TRBV5-1; D: -; J: TRBJ1-6; DNA: TGCGCCAGCAGCTTGGACGTGGGGGAACGGGGGAATTCACCCCTCCACTTT; CDR3: CASSLDVGERGNSPLHF
size: -; length: 15; V: TRBV5-1; D: TRBD2; J: TRBJ2-3; DNA: TGCGCCAGCCGGGACGGGAGGCCCAGCACAGATACGCAGTATTTT; CDR3: CASRDGRPSTDTQYF
size: -; length: 15; V: TRBV7-9; D: -; J: TRBJ2-4; DNA: TGTGCCAGCAGCTTTGAGGGATTAGCCAAAAACATTCAGTACTTC; CDR3: CASSFEGLAKNIQYF
size: -; length: 16; V: TRBV7-2; D: TRBD2; J: TRBJ2-3; DNA: TGTGCCAGCAGCTTGGTGGGCGGGGGGGGGACAGATACGCAGTATTTT; CDR3: CASSLVGGGGTDTQYF
size: -; length: 14; V: TRBV5-1; D: -; J: TRBJ1-1; DNA: TGCGCCAGCAGCTTGGTTACAGGGAACACTGAAGCTTTCTTT; CDR3: CASSLVTGNTEAFF
size: once; length: 15; V: TRBV5-1; D: -; J: TRBJ2-7; DNA: TGCGCCAGCAGCTTGCCATCACCAGGGTCCCACGAGCAGTACTTC; CDR3: CASSLPSPGSHEQYF
size: -; length: 16; V: TRBV9; D: TRBD1; J: TRBJ1-2; DNA: TGTGCCAGCAGCGTACAGGGGGCGGTCGGAAGGAGTGGCTACACCTTC; CDR3: CASSVQGAVGRSGYTF
size: few; length: 11; V: TRBV20-1; D: -; J: TRBJ1-1; DNA: TGCAGTGCTATGCTGAGCACTGAAGCTTTCTTT; CDR3: CSAMLSTEAFF
size: -; length: 15; V: TRBV2; D: -; J: TRBJ2-2; DNA: TGTGCCAGCAGACCAAACAGGGCTGGCACCGGGGAGCTGTTTTTT; CDR3: CASRPNRAGTGELFF
size: -; length: 16; V: TRBV7-7; D: TRBD2; J: TRBJ2-3; DNA: TGTGCCAGCAGCCCGGGACTAGCGGGAGTTACAGATACGCAGTATTTT; CDR3: CASSPGLAGVTDTQYF
size: -; length: 13; V: TRBV5-1; D: TRBD2; J: TRBJ2-7; DNA: TGCGCCTCGCGGCAAGCGGGAGGTTACGAGCAGTACTTC; CDR3: CASRQAGGYEQYF
size: -; length: 17; V: TRBV5-6; D: TRBD1; J: TRBJ2-2; DNA: TGTGCCAGCAGCTTGGATATGGGGACAGGGGTCACCGGGGAGCTGTTTTTT; CDR3: CASSLDMGTGVTGELFF
size: -; length: 16; V: TRBV15; D: -; J: TRBJ2-7; DNA: TGTGCCACCAGCAGATATACAGGACAGAGCTCCTACGAGCAGTACTTC; CDR3: CATSRYTGQSSYEQYF
size: -; length: 17; V: TRBV11-3; D: TRBD2; J: TRBJ2-7; DNA: TGTGCCAGCAGCCCCGGGACTAGCGAAACGAGCTCCTACGAGCAGTACTTC; CDR3: CASSPGTSETSSYEQYF
size: -; length: 14; V: TRBV30; D: -; J: TRBJ2-3; DNA: TGTGCCTGGAGGATCCGGGGAACCACAGATACGCAGTATTTT; CDR3: CAWRIRGTTDTQYF
size: once; length: 14; V: TRBV18; D: -; J: TRBJ1-3; DNA: TGTGCCAGCTCACTCGCGCCGGTGGGAAACACCATATATTTT; CDR3: CASSLAPVGNTIYF
size: -; length: 14; V: TRBV19; D: TRBD1; J: TRBJ1-5; DNA: TGTGCCAGTAGCCTCACAGGGGGCGGACAGCCCCAGCATTTT; CDR3: CASSLTGGGQPQHF
size: once; length: 15; V: TRBV19; D: TRBD2; J: TRBJ2-5; DNA: TGTGCCAGTAGTATAGAGGGGGGACTAGGGGAGACCCAGTACTTC; CDR3: CASSIEGGLGETQYF
size: -; length: 12; V: TRBV29-1; D: -; J: TRBJ1-2; DNA: TGCAGCGGGACAGTAGCTAACTATGGCTACACCTTC; CDR3: CSGTVANYGYTF
size: -; length: 17; V: TRBV19; D: -; J: TRBJ2-4; DNA: TGTGCCAGTCACTACATGCCTTCGGCACTAGCCAAAAACATTCAGTACTTC; CDR3: CASHYMPSALAKNIQYF
size: once; length: 14; V: TRBV29-1; D: -; J: TRBJ2-1; DNA: TGCAGCGTTGACTTAGCCCCGAACTACAATGAGCAGTTCTTC; CDR3: CSVDLAPNYNEQFF
size: -; length: 13; V: TRBV21-1; D: -; J: TRBJ1-1; DNA: TGTGCCAGCAGCAATTTGCGGGGCCCTGAAGCTTTCTTT; CDR3: CASSNLRGPEAFF
size: -; length: 12; V: TRBV28; D: -; J: TRBJ1-2; DNA: TGTGCCAGCAGTTTACTGTTCGTGGGCTACACCTTC; CDR3: CASSLLFVGYTF
size: -; length: 13; V: TRBV5-6; D: -; J: TRBJ2-7; DNA: TGTGCCAGCAGCCCTAGTGTCGCCTACGAGCAGTACTTC; CDR3: CASSPSVAYEQYF
size: -; length: 13; V: TRBV30; D: TRBD1; J: TRBJ1-5; DNA: TGTGCCTGGGCGACAGGGGACAATCAGCCCCAGCATTTT; CDR3: CAWATGDNQPQHF
size: -; length: 19; V: TRBV4-1; D: TRBD2; J: TRBJ2-1; DNA: TGCGCCAGCAGCCAAGACGTTTGGGCTAGAAGCGGGGGGGCCGCAGAGCAGTTCTTC; CDR3: CASSQDVWARSGGAAEQFF
size: -; length: 14; V: TRBV5-1; D: -; J: TRBJ1-2; DNA: TGCGCCAGCAGCGGAACAGTTCCTAACTATGGCTACACCTTC; CDR3: CASSGTVPNYGYTF
size: few; length: 12; V: TRBV7-9; D: -; J: TRBJ1-3; DNA: TGTGCCAGCAGCGTAACTGGAAACACCATATATTTT; CDR3: CASSVTGNTIYF
size: -; length: 14; V: TRBV7-6; D: -; J: TRBJ1-1; DNA: TGTGCCAGCAGCTCACAGGGAGAGGGCACTGAAGCTTTCTTT; CDR3: CASSSQGEGTEAFF
size: -; length: 15; V: TRBV9; D: -; J: TRBJ2-7; DNA: TGTGCCAGCAGCAGCTCAGGAGGAAAGGCAAACGAGCAGTACTTC; CDR3: CASSSSGGKANEQYF
size: -; length: 15; V: TRBV5-1; D: TRBD2; J: TRBJ2-7; DNA: TGCGCCAGCAGCTCCCGACTAGCGGGGACAGGTGAGCAGTACTTC; CDR3: CASSSRLAGTGEQYF
size: -; length: 16; V: TRBV7-6; D: TRBD1; J: TRBJ2-7; DNA: TGTGCCAGCAGCTTACAACCGGGACAGGGAGCCTACGAGCAGTACTTC; CDR3: CASSLQPGQGAYEQYF
size: few; length: 15; V: TRBV6-1; D: -; J: TRBJ1-1; DNA: TGTGCCAGCAGGGACCACGGGAGGGAAGACACTGAAGCTTTCTTT; CDR3: CASRDHGREDTEAFF
size: -; length: 15; V: TRBV2; D: TRBD1; J: TRBJ1-6; DNA: TGTGCCAGCAGTGAGCCCAGGGGGAATAATTCACCCCTCCACTTT; CDR3: CASSEPRGNNSPLHF
size: few; length: 14; V: TRBV2; D: -; J: TRBJ2-2; DNA: TGTGCCAGCAGTGGGGACACATACACCGGGGAGCTGTTTTTT; CDR3: CASSGDTYTGELFF
size: -; length: 12; V: TRBV6-6; D: -; J: TRBJ2-7; DNA: TGTGCCAGCAGTTATGACAGATACGAGCAGTACTTC; CDR3: CASSYDRYEQYF
size: -; length: 13; V: TRBV30; D: -; J: TRBJ1-2; DNA: TGTGCCTGGAGTGTCCAGGGTAGCTATGGCTACACCTTC; CDR3: CAWSVQGSYGYTF
size: -; length: 14; V: TRBV5-6; D: TRBD1; J: TRBJ2-3; DNA: TGTGCCAGCAGCCCCCGGACAGGGGGAGATACGCAGTATTTT; CDR3: CASSPRTGGDTQYF
size: -; length: 15; V: TRBV7-6; D: -; J: TRBJ2-7; DNA: TGTGCCAGCAGCTTAGCGGCCGGGGGGCCCCACGAGCAGTACTTC; CDR3: CASSLAAGGPHEQYF
size: -; length: 12; V: TRBV29-1; D: TRBD1; J: TRBJ1-1; DNA: TGCAGCGCTCAGGGGGACAACACTGAAGCTTTCTTT; CDR3: CSAQGDNTEAFF
size: -; length: 16; V: TRBV5-4; D: TRBD1; J: TRBJ1-2; DNA: TGTGCCAGCAGCTTAGGCGGGACAGAGGCTTGGTATGGCTACACCTTC; CDR3: CASSLGGTEAWYGYTF
size: few; length: 15; V: TRBV10-3; D: -; J: TRBJ1-1; DNA: TGTGCCATCAGTGAGTCCCCTGACAGGAACACTGAAGCTTTCTTT; CDR3: CAISESPDRNTEAFF
size: -; length: 15; V: TRBV7-2; D: -; J: TRBJ1-1; DNA: TGTGCCAGCAGCTTAGCTGGACAGCCGAACACTGAAGCTTTCTTT; CDR3: CASSLAGQPNTEAFF
size: -; length: 13; V: TRBV7-3; D: -; J: TRBJ2-5; DNA: TGTGCCAGCAGCCCCCCGGGGCAAGAGACCCAGTACTTC; CDR3: CASSPPGQETQYF
size: -; length: 10; V: TRBV20-1; D: -; J: TRBJ1-1; DNA: TGCAGTGCTAGAGGACAGGAAGCTTTCTTT; CDR3: CSARGQEAFF
size: -; length: 16; V: TRBV7-2; D: TRBD1; J: TRBJ1-3; DNA: TGTGCCAGCAGCCCGGGGACAGGGGGCTCTGGAAACACCATATATTTT; CDR3: CASSPGTGGSGNTIYF
size: -; length: 13; V: TRBV5-1; D: -; J: TRBJ2-3; DNA: TGCGCCAGCAGCCTCCCCGGGGCAGATACGCAGTATTTT; CDR3: CASSLPGADTQYF
size: -; length: 15; V: TRBV7-2; D: TRBD2; J: TRBJ2-7; DNA: TGTGCCAGCAGCCGTAGTACGGGGGGAGGGTACGAGCAGTACTTC; CDR3: CASSRSTGGGYEQYF
size: -; length: 16; V: TRBV28; D: TRBD1; J: TRBJ2-7; DNA: TGTGCCAGCACCAGGGGGTCACAGGGGTCGACCTACGAGCAGTACTTC; CDR3: CASTRGSQGSTYEQYF
size: -; length: 16; V: TRBV9; D: -; J: TRBJ1-5; DNA: TGTGCCAGCAGCGTACCAGGGAAAGTTAGCAATCAGCCCCAGCATTTT; CDR3: CASSVPGKVSNQPQHF
size: -; length: 16; V: TRBV21-1; D: -; J: TRBJ2-5; DNA: TGTGCCAGCAGCAAAGTCTGCCTTTCTCCTATGGAGACCCAGTACTTC; CDR3: CASSKVCLSPMETQYF
size: -; length: 16; V: TRBV7-2; D: TRBD2; J: TRBJ2-5; DNA: TGTGCCAGCAGCCCAACGGGACTAGCGGGGGTAAAGACCCAGTACTTC; CDR3: CASSPTGLAGVKTQYF
size: -; length: 15; V: TRBV7-9; D: TRBD1; J: TRBJ1-1; DNA: TGTGCCAGCAGCCCGGGGGACAGGGGGGACACTGAAGCTTTCTTT; CDR3: CASSPGDRGDTEAFF
size: -; length: 18; V: TRBV4-3; D: TRBD1; J: TRBJ2-3; DNA: TGCGCCAGCAGCCAATCCCCCCCCGGGACAGGGTACACAGATACGCAGTATTTT; CDR3: CASSQSPPGTGYTDTQYF